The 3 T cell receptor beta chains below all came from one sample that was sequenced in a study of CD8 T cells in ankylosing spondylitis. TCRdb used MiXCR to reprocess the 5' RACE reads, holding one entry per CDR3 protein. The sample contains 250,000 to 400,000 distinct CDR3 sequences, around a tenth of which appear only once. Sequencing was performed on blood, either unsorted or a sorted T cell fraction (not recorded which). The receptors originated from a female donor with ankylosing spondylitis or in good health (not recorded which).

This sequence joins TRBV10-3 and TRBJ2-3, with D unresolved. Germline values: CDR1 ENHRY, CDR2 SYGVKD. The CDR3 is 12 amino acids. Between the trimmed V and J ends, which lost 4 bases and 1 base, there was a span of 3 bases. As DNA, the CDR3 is TGTGCCATCAGTGGGCGCACAGATACGCAGTATTTT. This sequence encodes CAISGRTDTQYF.

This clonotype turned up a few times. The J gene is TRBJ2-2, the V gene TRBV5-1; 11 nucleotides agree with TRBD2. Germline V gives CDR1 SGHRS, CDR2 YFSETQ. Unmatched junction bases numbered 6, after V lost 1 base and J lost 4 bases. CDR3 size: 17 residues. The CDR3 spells CASSLSGGTSGTGELFF. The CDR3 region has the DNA TGCGCCAGCAGCTTGTCTGGGGGGACTAGCGGCACCGGGGAGCTGTTTTTT.

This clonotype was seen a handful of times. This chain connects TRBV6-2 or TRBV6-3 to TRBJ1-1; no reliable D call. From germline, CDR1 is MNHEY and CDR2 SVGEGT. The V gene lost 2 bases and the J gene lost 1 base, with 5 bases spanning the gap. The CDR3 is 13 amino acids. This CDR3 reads CASSYRQNTEAFF. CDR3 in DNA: TGTGCCAGCAGTTACCGTCAGAACACTGAAGCTTTCTTT.